The next 31 T cell receptor beta chains were all read from a single sample in a study of T cell responses to AZD1222 COVID-19 vaccine. Profiled with immunoSEQ multiplex PCR; TCRdb holds only in-frame clones, not every one. The sample shows 70,000 to 95,000 clones, 90% of them seen only once. The sequencing here drew on peripheral blood, taken on day 0 of AZD1222 vaccination. The receptors stem from an adult in good health.

This chain links TRBV7-9 with TRBJ2-7; D is perhaps TRBD2 (6 bases). Trimming removed 9 bases at V and 6 bases at J, with 21 bases between. Germline assignment: CDR1 SEHNR and CDR2 FQNEAQ (reference sequence). The CDR3 runs to 14 residues. Written as DNA, the CDR3 is TGTGCCAGACCATGGTCCGCCTCAGCGGGCGAGCAGTACTTC. Protein sequence: CARPWSASAGEQYF.

V usage is TRBV24-1 and J usage is TRBJ2-7, with D perhaps matching TRBD2 (5 bases). V was pared by 5 bases and J by 3 bases, with 22 bases between. The CDR3 is 17 amino acids. The germline gives CDR1 KGHDR, CDR2 SFDVKD. The CDR3 nucleotides read TGTGCCACCAGTGCCTTACCCCCCCGTCTCGACTACTACGAGCAGTACTTC. This sequence encodes CATSALPPRLDYYEQYF.

V usage is TRBV11-2 and J usage is TRBJ2-2; TRBD2 agrees at 10 bases. The junction had 13 bases not matched to a gene; V was cut back by 5 bases and J by 4 bases. The CDR3 sequence is 18 residues long. Germline CDR1 SGHAT, CDR2 FQNNGV. The DNA of the CDR3 is TGTGCCAGCAGCAGAGAAGTACTAGCGGGGACTACCACCGGGGAGCTGTTTTTT. Translating it yields CASSREVLAGTTTGELFF. The whole variable domain, filled in from reference TRBV11-2 and TRBJ2-2, reads EAGVAQSPRYKIIEKRQSVAFWCNPISGHATLYWYQQILGQGPKLLIQFQNNGVVDDSQLPKDRFSAERLKGVDSTLKIQPAKLEDSAVYLCASSREVLAGTTTGELFFGEGSRLTVL.

The chain has TRBV11-3 and TRBJ2-7; D possibly corresponds to TRBD2 (5 bases). Trimming took off 5 bases at V and 3 bases at J, with 8 bases between the two ends. The CDR3 is made up of 12 amino acids. The germline V gene has CDR1 SGHNT and CDR2 YENEEA. The CDR3 region is CASSTEGYEQYF. The CDR3 DNA follows: TGTGCCAGCAGCACCGAGGGCTACGAGCAGTACTTC.

The rearrangement uses TRBV5-1 and TRBJ1-1; a weak D match, TRBD1 (6 bases). The V and J ends lost 0 bases and 3 bases respectively, with 18 bases between them. CDR1 and CDR2 from the germline V gene are SGHRS and YFSETQ. The CDR3 consists of 17 residues. In DNA form, the CDR3 reads TGCGCCAGCAGCTTGGCCCTAAGGGGGGGCGCAGACACTGAAGCTTTCTTT. This gives the protein CASSLALRGGADTEAFF.

This chain links TRBV7-2 with TRBJ2-3; 7 nucleotides match TRBD2. Germline CDR1 reads SGHTA; CDR2 reads FQGNSA. This CDR3 comprises 13 residues. V lost 5 bases and J lost 6; bases outside the gene matches: 5. The DNA of the CDR3 is TGTGCCAGCAGCCCCCGGGACTACGATACGCAGTATTTT. Amino acid sequence: CASSPRDYDTQYF.

This chain links TRBV6-2 or TRBV6-3 with TRBJ2-2; 10 positions agree with TRBD1. The CDR3 is made up of 17 amino acids. With V trimmed by 2 bases and J by 6 bases, 9 bases remained unmatched. Germline V gene sequence: CDR1 MNHEY, CDR2 SVGEGT. The DNA for the CDR3 is TGTGCCAGCAGTTACCACCGTCCCGGGACAGGGGCCGGGGAGCTGTTTTTT. This gives the protein CASSYHRPGTGAGELFF.

This clone has just one count. V gene TRBV7-3 combines with J gene TRBJ2-5; the D is unclear. The germline V gene has CDR1 SGHTA and CDR2 FQGTGA. CDR3 length equals 17 residues. V lost 2 bases, J lost 5 bases, and 21 bases lay in between. In DNA form, the CDR3 reads TGTGCCAGCAGCTTAGGGTTAACCCCCGCCAACCCGGAGACCCAGTACTTC. Translation: CASSLGLTPANPETQYF.

The chain couples TRBV15 to TRBJ1-1; D is possibly TRBD1 (6 bases). Trimming removed 2 bases at V and 9 bases at J, with 13 bases between. CDR3 length: 13 residues. From germline, CDR1 is LNHNV and CDR2 YYDKDF (reference sequence). The CDR3 sequence is CATSRLEGDQAFF. DNA of the CDR3: TGTGCCACCAGCAGACTTGAGGGGGATCAAGCTTTCTTT.

This chain connects TRBV25-1 to TRBJ1-5; D remains ambiguous. The CDR3 is 14 amino acids. Trimming took off 2 bases at V and 6 bases at J, with 11 bases between the two ends. The germline CDR1 and CDR2 sequences are MGHDK and SYGVNS. The CDR3 region is CASSEEGTGQPQHF. CDR3 nucleotide sequence: TGTGCCAGCAGTGAAGAGGGTACCGGTCAGCCCCAGCATTTT.

For the CDR3, the DNA is TGTGCCAGCAGTTACGGGGGTTCGGGCAATCAGCCCCAGCATTTT. Protein: CASSYGGSGNQPQHF. The chain couples TRBV6-7 to TRBJ1-5; TRBD1 might be the D (5 bases). TRBV6-7 has ORF status, its function being uncertain. V was pared by 2 bases and J by 2 bases, with 10 bases between. The CDR3 runs to 15 residues.

This chain links TRBV6-5 with TRBJ1-2; D unresolved. Germline V gives CDR1 MNHEY, CDR2 SVGAGI. V was pared by 0 bases and J by 2 bases, with 4 bases between. This CDR3 comprises 13 residues. CDR3 sequence: CASSYSGNYGYTF. CDR3 DNA: TGTGCCAGCAGTTACTCGGGCAACTATGGCTACACCTTC.

The gene calls are TRBV2 and TRBJ1-1; D possibly corresponds to TRBD1 (5 bases). Germline lookup yields CDR1 SNHLY and CDR2 FYNNEI. Trimming took off 6 bases at V and 10 bases at J, with 15 bases between the two ends. The CDR3 contains 12 residues. CDR3 residues: CASSSTVLGAFF. The CDR3 DNA reads TGTGCCAGCAGCTCGACAGTTTTGGGAGCTTTCTTT.

CDR3 sequence reads: CAISGSGLVSGELFF. The CDR3, as DNA: TGTGCCATCAGTGGTTCAGGTCTCGTCTCCGGGGAGCTGTTTTTT. The chain employs TRBV10-3 and TRBJ2-2; D gene unclear. The ends were cut back, 4 bases at V and 6 bases at J, with 15 bases in the middle. This CDR3 region has 15 residues. Germline V lookup: CDR1 ENHRY, CDR2 SYGVKD.

The genes are TRBV19 and TRBJ2-3; TRBD2 matches 9 bases. V lost 6 bases, J lost 4 bases, and 2 bases stayed unmatched. CDR1 is LNHDA and CDR2 is SQIVND in the germline V gene (reference sequence). This CDR3 contains 13 residues. The CDR3: CASRRGGSDTQYF. As DNA, the CDR3 is TGTGCCAGTAGGCGGGGGGGTTCAGATACGCAGTATTTT.

The chain joins TRBV11-3 to TRBJ1-4; D is ambiguous. CDR1 and CDR2 from the germline V gene are SGHNT and YENEEA. Between the trimmed V and J ends, which lost 1 base and 4 bases, there was a span of 4 bases. The CDR3 length is 13 residues. In DNA form, the CDR3 reads TGTGCCAGCAGCTTAGCCGGTAATGAAAAACTGTTTTTT. This codes for CASSLAGNEKLFF.

The rearrangement uses TRBV5-6 and TRBJ2-5, with a weak D call TRBD1 (6 bases). The ends were cut back, 1 base at V and 1 base at J, with 8 bases in the middle. Looked up from germline, CDR1 is SGHDT and CDR2 is YYEEEE. The CDR3 sequence is 14 residues long. The CDR3 spells CASSLMGAQETQYF. CDR3 in DNA: TGTGCCAGCAGCTTGATGGGGGCCCAAGAGACCCAGTACTTC.

The rearrangement uses TRBV28 and TRBJ2-7; 7 bases match TRBD2. Germline loops: CDR1 MDHEN, CDR2 SYDVKM. V gave up 10 bases and J gave up 2 bases; unmatched junction bases: 11. The CDR3 has 14 amino acids. In DNA, the CDR3 is TGTGCCACCCGGGACGGGAGGAAGGCCTACGAGCAGTACTTC. Protein product: CATRDGRKAYEQYF.

The chain uses TRBV7-2 and TRBJ1-5, with TRBD1 matching 8 bases. Per germline, CDR1 SGHTA and CDR2 FQGNSA. J lost 6 bases, V lost 3 bases, and 1 base had no gene match. The CDR3 spans 13 residues. CDR3 sequence: CASSLDRAQPQHF. CDR3 bases: TGTGCCAGCAGCTTGGACAGGGCTCAGCCCCAGCATTTT.

The chain combines TRBV3-1 (or the pseudogene TRBV3-2) with TRBJ2-3; TRBD1 agrees at 8 bases. V gave up 0 bases and J gave up 5 bases; unmatched junction bases: 4. This CDR3 is built from 15 residues. Germline values: CDR1 LGHDT, CDR2 YNNKEL (reference sequence). This CDR3 is CASSQDGQGGDTQYF. The CDR3 nucleotides read TGTGCCAGCAGCCAAGACGGACAGGGAGGAGATACGCAGTATTTT.

The CDR3 reads CASSPGSNTEAFF. The CDR3 DNA is TGTGCCAGCAGCCCAGGGAGTAACACTGAAGCTTTCTTT. This sequence joins TRBV3-1 (or the pseudogene TRBV3-2) and TRBJ1-1, with D possibly being TRBD1 (5 bases). The germline CDR1 and CDR2 sequences are LGHDT and YNNKEL (reference sequence). Trimming removed 4 bases at V and 2 bases at J, with 8 bases between. The CDR3 runs 13 residues.

This clone was counted only a few times. This chain links TRBV5-1 with TRBJ1-4, with a possible D match to TRBD1 (5 bases). Per the germline V gene, CDR1 is SGHRS and CDR2 is YFSETQ. The CDR3 runs to 15 residues. Trimming took 4 bases from V and 3 from J, leaving 13 bases between them. CDR3 bases: TGCGCCAGCAGCCGACGAGGGGCCGCTAATGAAAAACTGTTTTTT. Protein: CASSRRGAANEKLFF. The variable domain in full, with the rest retrieved from reference TRBV5-1 and TRBJ1-4, is KAGVTQTPRYLIKTRGQQVTLSCSPISGHRSVSWYQQTPGQGLQFLFEYFSETQRNKGNFPGRFSGRQFSNSRSEMNVSTLELGDSALYLCASSRRGAANEKLFFGSGTQLSVL.

This chain links TRBV27 with TRBJ1-5, with TRBD1 as a possible D gene (5 bases). The CDR3 length is 15 residues. Trimming took off 5 bases at V and 4 bases at J, with 15 bases between the two ends. CDR1 MNHEY and CDR2 SMNVEV come from the germline V gene (reference sequence). For the CDR3, the DNA is TGTGCCAGCAGTACGGTAGGGGAAGAAAATCAGCCCCAGCATTTT. Translation gives CASSTVGEENQPQHF.

The chain couples TRBV12-3 or TRBV12-4 to TRBJ2-7, with TRBD1 matching over 8 bases. J was trimmed by 3 bases and V by 7 bases; bases with no gene match: 5. The length of the CDR3 is 13 residues. The CDR3 region is CASKLDRVYEQYF. CDR3 nucleotides: TGTGCCAGCAAACTGGACAGGGTCTACGAGCAGTACTTC.

Written as DNA, the CDR3 is TGTGCCAGCAGTGGGATTCCCGGGACAGACTACGAGCAGTACTTC. It yields the protein CASSGIPGTDYEQYF. This chain joins TRBV2 and TRBJ2-7, with 7 nucleotides matching TRBD1. The CDR3 runs to 15 residues. V dropped 4 bases and J dropped 3; count of bases not matched to a gene: 9. Germline V lookup: CDR1 SNHLY, CDR2 FYNNEI.

V and J are TRBV12-3 or TRBV12-4 and TRBJ1-5; D unresolved. The CDR3 spans 13 residues. V lost 4 bases to trimming and J lost 4 bases, with 8 bases between them. CDR3 sequence: CASSWVPNQPQHF. CDR3 coding DNA: TGTGCCAGCAGTTGGGTCCCGAATCAGCCCCAGCATTTT.

The V call is TRBV25-1, the J call TRBJ2-7, with D maybe TRBD1 (5 bases). Per the germline V gene, CDR1 is MGHDK and CDR2 is SYGVNS. The CDR3 is 18 amino acids. The germline V and J ends were trimmed by 0 bases and 4 bases, with 22 bases remaining between them. In nucleotides, the CDR3 is TGTGCCAGCAGTGAATATGGGGCTGATAGGTTGGGGAAGTACGAGCAGTACTTC. Protein: CASSEYGADRLGKYEQYF.

The V gene is TRBV10-3, the J gene TRBJ1-3; unclear D gene. V lost 6 bases, J lost 0 bases, and 18 bases lay in between. The CDR3 length is 17 residues. CDR1 is ENHRY, CDR2 SYGVKD, per germline. The CDR3 sequence is CAIRDTTSGDSGNTIYF. CDR3 in DNA: TGTGCCATCAGGGATACCACGTCGGGAGACTCTGGAAACACCATATATTTT.

V usage is TRBV24-1 and J usage is TRBJ2-3, with D possibly being TRBD2 (6 bases). The germline CDR1 and CDR2 sequences are KGHDR and SFDVKD. The CDR3 length is 13 residues. The V end was cut by 12 bases, the J end by 2 bases, with 14 bases between. The CDR3 DNA reads as TGTGCCGCCGGGGACTCAAACACAGATACGCAGTATTTT. Encoded protein: CAAGDSNTDTQYF.

This clone was counted a single time. The chain recombines TRBV5-4 with TRBJ2-7; D is possibly TRBD1 or TRBD2 (5 bases each). V was pared by 6 bases and J by 2 bases, with 15 bases between. The CDR3 sequence is 14 residues long. Germline V gene data show CDR1 as SGHNT and CDR2 as YYREEE (reference sequence). The CDR3 DNA follows: TGTGCCAGCACTAGAAGGGACGGACCCTACGAGCAGTACTTC. This sequence encodes CASTRRDGPYEQYF.

The chain is built from TRBV18 and TRBJ1-1, with 7 bases lining up with TRBD1. The V segment lost 2 bases and the J segment 0 bases; nucleotides outside the gene matches: 6. The germline CDR1 and CDR2 sequences are KGHSH and LQKENI. The CDR3 is 16 amino acids. The DNA for the CDR3 is TGTGCCAGCTCACCAAATGGCGACAGGGTGAACACTGAAGCTTTCTTT. Its translation is CASSPNGDRVNTEAFF.